This T cell receptor (beta chain) was documented in a study of cytomegalovirus exposure and HLA in healthy donors. Study background: Genotyping of roughly 400 donors showed that around 86% belonged to the Caucasian-associated ancestry cluster.

Germline values: CDR1 MDHEN, CDR2 SYDVKM. Trimming took 7 bases from V and 3 from J, leaving 15 bases between them. The CDR3 length is 14 residues. The PCR had 60 Vbeta and 13 Jbeta primers. Clones were sequenced by immunoSEQ multiplex PCR, and TCRdb holds only the in-frame ones, with some missing. This repertoire shows about 94,000 clones, more than 70% found once; its top ten account for roughly 3.8%. Nominal health characterized the donors when sampled, though unrecorded immune exposures were likely. To note about this clone: What it recognizes is unknown.

Study observations and caveats: Later analysis suggested most CMV-associated TCR beta chains were HLA-restricted.

Sequences were obtained from PBMCs. This clonotype originated in a woman in her forties in good health and CMV-seronegative. The rearrangement links TRBV28 to TRBJ1-2; D gene unclear. CDR3 DNA sequence: TGTGCCAGCACCGTCACCGGGAGGGACTATGGCTACACCTTC. Amino acids: CASTVTGRDYGYTF.